This T cell receptor beta chain came from a study of control samples from healthy donors and cancer patients. CDR3 length: 12 residues. Germline CDR1 reads LNHDA; CDR2 reads SQIVND (reference sequence). Deletions cut 6 bases from V and 7 bases from J, with 10 bases between. The data were produced by immunoSEQ multiplex PCR, yet TCRdb's version contains in-frame clones alone and is incomplete. The sample yields over 120,000 clones, around 90% seen once. This clonotype originated in a man aged 30 to 45 in good health. Source material: blood. The chain links TRBV19 to TRBJ1-5; perhaps TRBD1 as D (5 bases). The CDR3 reads CASRSGGQPQHF. CDR3 DNA: TGTGCCAGTAGATCCGGGGGACAGCCCCAGCATTTT.